This section outlines one T cell receptor beta chain sequence together with its context. The CDR3 is made up of 16 amino acids. Trimming took 5 bases from V and 9 from J, leaving 23 bases between them. Per the germline V gene, CDR1 is SGHTA and CDR2 is FQGTGA. The sample is drawn from a study of blood T cell repertoires in COVID-19. The method was immunoSEQ multiplex PCR; TCRdb's version includes in-frame clones alone and lacks a portion of them. The data contain under 130,000 clones, more than 75% of them singletons. Sequencing was performed on peripheral blood. The receptor was isolated from a human donor in a cohort sampled during active COVID-19. The V call is TRBV7-3, the J call TRBJ2-1; TRBD2 might be the D (6 bases). CDR3 in amino acids: CASSPRPGLNPSEQFF. The CDR3 DNA follows: TGTGCCAGCAGCCCCCGGCCGGGACTCAACCCGTCTGAGCAGTTCTTC.